These 6 T cell receptor beta chains share one sample of origin, sequenced in a study of blood T cell repertoires in COVID-19. Generated by immunoSEQ multiplex PCR, the TCRdb table keeps only in-frame clones and is missing some. Of 250,000 to 350,000 clones listed, around 91% are singletons. Specimen: peripheral blood. The receptors were sampled from a woman between 55 and 75 years old with acute or convalescent COVID-19.

A single count supports this clone. This rearrangement joins TRBV19 to TRBJ2-2; 7 nucleotides match TRBD1. CDR3 length: 14 residues. Germline lookup yields CDR1 LNHDA and CDR2 SQIVND (reference sequence). Trimming took 2 bases from V and 4 from J; bases not matched to a gene: 1. The CDR3 DNA follows: TGTGCCAGTAGTATAACAGGGGCCACCGGGGAGCTGTTTTTT. Translated: CASSITGATGELFF.

The chain combines TRBV5-6 with TRBJ1-2; tentatively, D is TRBD1 (5 bases). V was pared by 4 bases and J by 4 bases, with 17 bases between. The CDR3 consists of 15 residues. Germline CDR1 is SGHDT and CDR2 is YYEEEE. The CDR3 spells CASSAVIQGVYGYTF. The CDR3 nucleotides are TGTGCCAGCAGCGCAGTAATTCAGGGCGTCTATGGCTACACCTTC.

The gene calls are TRBV27 and TRBJ2-7; 10 bases map to TRBD2. With 3 bases clipped from V and 6 bases from J, the junction kept 5 bases outside the gene matches. The germline gives CDR1 MNHEY, CDR2 SMNVEV (reference sequence). CDR3 size: 14 residues. The CDR3 nucleotides read TGTGCCAGCAGTTTGGCGCTAGCGGGGGCCGAGCAGTACTTC. Protein: CASSLALAGAEQYF.

V and J are TRBV7-2 and TRBJ2-3, with a possible D match to TRBD2 (7 bases). The germline V and J ends were trimmed by 8 bases and 1 base, with 16 bases remaining between them. Germline V lookup: CDR1 SGHTA, CDR2 FQGNSA. The CDR3 is made up of 15 amino acids. The DNA for the CDR3 is TGTGCCAGCGCGAGGGGGGGATGGGGCACAGATACGCAGTATTTT. Protein: CASARGGWGTDTQYF.

This clone was counted once. This rearrangement joins TRBV19 to TRBJ1-5; 7 nucleotides match TRBD1. V lost 10 bases and J lost 6; bases outside the gene matches: 9. Per germline, CDR1 LNHDA and CDR2 SQIVND (reference sequence). CDR3 length: 13 amino acids. The CDR3, as DNA: TGTGCCATCTCAGGGGGGACCAGTCAGCCCCAGCATTTT. Residues: CAISGGTSQPQHF.

This clone appeared once. The CDR3 nucleotides are TGTGCCTGGACCCGGTTGTCTGGCTACACCTTC. This translates into CAWTRLSGYTF. V gene TRBV30 combines with J gene TRBJ1-2; no clear D. The CDR3 covers 11 residues. From germline, CDR1 is GTSNPN and CDR2 SVGIG (reference sequence). Deletions cut 4 bases from V and 7 bases from J, with 10 bases between.